The source of this T cell receptor beta chain is a study of spatial heterogeneity in lung cancer. Study summary: The average count in raw reads for each unique TCR and UMI combination exceeded nine appearances.

Documented time point: blood at routine non-recurrence follow-up after resection. The sequenced material consisted of unsorted whole RNA from tumor, nontumor lung or frozen PBMC. TCR cDNA molecules each carried a unique molecular identifier. TCRdb ran MiXCR on the 5' RACE reads and lists one entry per CDR3 protein. The sample contains tens of thousands of distinct CDR3 sequences, 15% to 20% of which appear only once. The CDR3 spans 15 residues. CDR1 is SEHNR and CDR2 is FQNEAQ in the germline V gene (reference sequence). After removal of 3 bases from V and 5 bases from J, the junction contained 7 bases not matched to a gene. Comment on this clonotype: Its antigen remains unidentified.

General study findings and limits: There were more appearances of ubiquitous expanded tumor TCRs in blood at resection than at follow-up.

Material: PBMCs, obtained at follow-up. The V call is TRBV7-9, the J call TRBJ2-3, with 8 bases identical to TRBD2. This TCR derives from a male donor with early-stage non-small cell lung cancer. The CDR3 reads CASSLQASGLDTQYF. The CDR3 DNA is TGTGCCAGCAGCTTGCAAGCTAGCGGGCTAGATACGCAGTATTTT.